This T cell receptor beta chain was recorded in a study of beta chain features in type 1 diabetes. The wider study: Sorted cells, about 98,000,000 in number, were examined across all samples.

This clone showed up just a few times. What it binds is not known. All of the isolated RNA was reverse transcribed, so expressed TCRB transcripts were sequenced. Sequenced by immunoSEQ multiplex PCR; TCRdb stores in-frame clones only, minus some. This table holds 550,000 to 850,000 clones, over 10% found once. This CDR3 has 12 amino acids. The germline V gene has CDR1 MGHRA and CDR2 YSYEKL. V was trimmed by 4 bases and J by 7 bases, leaving 10 bases between them. Broader study findings: TCRB CDR3s from Type 1 diabetes patients were moderately but significantly shorter in all four CD4+ subsets.

Sorted cells reached over 95% purity in every population. Material: naive CD4+ T cells from blood. This TCR came from a man between 18 and 29 years old with type 1 diabetes. The rearrangement links TRBV4-1 to TRBJ1-2; D is undetermined. The CDR3 loop reads CASSRRESGYTF. As DNA, the CDR3 is TGCGCCAGCAGCCGGAGGGAGTCTGGCTACACCTTC.